These 26 T cell receptor beta chains came from one sample sequenced in a study of blood T cell repertoires in COVID-19 (dated by TCRdb to about 2020). Receptors were amplified or captured by the immunoSEQ multiplex PCR assay. TCRdb mirrors the immuneACCESS table, restricted to in-frame sequences. Some clones are absent from its copies; in checked studies, under half trace to an unresolved V gene, and the reason for the others is unknown. This sample is represented by roughly 150,000 clones; roughly 80% of them were singletons. The top ten constitute 0.45% to 0.6% of the sample. Sample: peripheral blood. The origin of the receptors is a man aged 60 to 75 with acute or convalescent COVID-19.

The chain joins TRBV6-4 to TRBJ1-2, with D possibly being TRBD1 (5 bases). V was pared by 3 bases and J by 4 bases, with 15 bases between. This CDR3 spans 15 amino acids. CDR1 MRHNA and CDR2 SNTAGT come from the germline V gene. The CDR3 loop reads CASSERSDSLYGYTF. Here the CDR3 DNA reads TGTGCCAGCAGTGAACGGTCCGACAGCCTCTATGGCTACACCTTC.

The sample holds one count of this clone. The chain is built from TRBV7-9 and TRBJ2-1, with D possibly being TRBD2 (6 bases). The CDR3 consists of 14 residues. Germline-derived CDR1 and CDR2 are SEHNR and FQNEAQ (reference sequence). V lost 5 bases, J lost 6 bases, and 14 bases lay in between. The CDR3 reads CASSRAEGSNEQFF. DNA of the CDR3: TGTGCCAGCAGCCGAGCGGAGGGAAGCAATGAGCAGTTCTTC. The full variable domain, completed using reference TRBV7-9 and TRBJ2-1, is DTGVSQNPRHKITKRGQNVTFRCDPISEHNRLYWYRQTLGQGPEFLTYFQNEAQLEKSRLLSDRFSAERPKGSFSTLEIQRTEQGDSAMYLCASSRAEGSNEQFFGPGTRLTVL.

The table lists this clone with a count of one. The chain is built from TRBV5-4 and TRBJ2-7; the D gene is possibly TRBD2 (7 bases). V lost 5 bases and J 3 bases, leaving 18 bases between the germline ends. Looked up from germline, CDR1 is SGHNT and CDR2 is YYREEE (reference sequence). This CDR3 comprises 15 residues. The CDR3 protein is CASSPVGGGLYEQYF. CDR3 bases: TGTGCCAGCAGTCCTGTGGGGGGGGGCCTCTACGAGCAGTACTTC.

This clone appeared once. The rearrangement uses TRBV30 and TRBJ2-1; 7 nucleotides line up with TRBD2. This CDR3 comprises 14 residues. The ends lost 1 base at V and 5 bases at J; junction bases unmatched: 5. From germline, CDR1 is GTSNPN and CDR2 SVGIG (reference sequence). This CDR3 is CAWSGGRADNEQFF. The CDR3 region has the DNA TGTGCCTGGAGTGGGGGGAGGGCCGACAATGAGCAGTTCTTC.

In its sample, this clone was seen once. V gene TRBV9 combines with J gene TRBJ2-1; 7 nucleotides match TRBD2. Unmatched junction bases numbered 7, after V lost 3 bases and J lost 4 bases. CDR3 length: 15 residues. Germline V gives CDR1 SGDLS, CDR2 YYNGEE. The CDR3 DNA reads TGTGCCAGCAGCGAGGGCCCAGCGGGATACAATGAGCAGTTCTTC. Protein sequence: CASSEGPAGYNEQFF. The full variable domain, with the rest looked up from reference TRBV9 and TRBJ2-1, is DSGVTQTPKHLITATGQRVTLRCSPRSGDLSVYWYQQSLDQGLQFLIQYYNGEERAKGNILERFSAQQFPDLHSELNLSSLELGDSALYFCASSEGPAGYNEQFFGPGTRLTVL.

The chain employs TRBV19 and TRBJ2-7, with 9 bases lining up with TRBD1. The CDR3 totals 15 residues. The J segment lost 2 bases and the V segment lost 3 bases, leaving 5 bases of the junction unmatched. Germline values: CDR1 LNHDA, CDR2 SQIVND (reference sequence). The CDR3 spells CASSIQGQGPYEQYF. The CDR3 DNA follows: TGTGCCAGTAGTATCCAGGGACAGGGACCCTACGAGCAGTACTTC.

The chain couples TRBV9 to TRBJ1-1; 9 bases are shared with TRBD1. The CDR3 length is 15 residues. Germline V gene lookup returns CDR1 SGDLS and CDR2 YYNGEE. V shed 4 bases, J shed 0 bases, and the junction held 4 bases outside the gene matches. The CDR3 sequence: CASSTQGALNTEAFF. DNA for the CDR3: TGTGCCAGCAGCACACAGGGGGCGTTGAACACTGAAGCTTTCTTT.

The genes are TRBV5-1 and TRBJ2-3; TRBD2 matches 10 bases. The germline CDR1 and CDR2 sequences are SGHRS and YFSETQ. V trimming: 4 bases; J trimming: 4 bases; junction bases outside the gene matches: 6. The CDR3 is 15 residues long. The CDR3 bases are TGCGCCAGCAGCCCTCGGACTAGCGGCGCAGATACGCAGTATTTT. Amino acids: CASSPRTSGADTQYF.

The chain recombines TRBV5-4 with TRBJ2-1; 10 bases agree with TRBD2. Trimming removed 2 bases from V and 5 bases from J; junction bases left unmatched: 4. The CDR3 covers 15 residues. Germline CDR1 is SGHNT and CDR2 is YYREEE (reference sequence). CDR3 nucleotides: TGTGCCAGCAGCTTCGGTGGGACTAGCGACAATGAGCAGTTCTTC. This codes for CASSFGGTSDNEQFF.

The rearrangement links TRBV19 to TRBJ1-4, with D tentatively TRBD1 (6 bases). Germline loops: CDR1 LNHDA, CDR2 SQIVND (reference sequence). V lost 7 bases to trimming and J lost 6 bases, with 15 bases between them. CDR3 length: 14 residues. The CDR3 protein is CASTRGQPYEKLFF. CDR3 DNA sequence: TGTGCCAGTACCCGTGGACAGCCCTATGAAAAACTGTTTTTT.

The V call is TRBV7-2, the J call TRBJ1-6; D is unresolved. V shed 1 base and J shed 7 bases, with 8 bases lying between them. Germline assignment: CDR1 SGHTA and CDR2 FQGNSA. The CDR3 is 14 residues long. CDR3 sequence (DNA): TGTGCCAGCAGCTTAGATCCCCAAAATTCACCCCTCCACTTT. Protein: CASSLDPQNSPLHF. Full variable domain (missing parts from reference TRBV7-2 and TRBJ1-6): GAGVSQSPSNKVTEKGKDVELRCDPISGHTALYWYRQSLGQGLEFLIYFQGNSAPDKSGLPSDRFSAERTGGSVSTLTIQRTQQEDSAVYLCASSLDPQNSPLHFGNGTRLTVT.

The chain combines TRBV6-5 with TRBJ1-5; TRBD1 matches 8 bases. The CDR3 is 14 residues long. The germline V gene encodes CDR1 MNHEY and CDR2 SVGAGI. With V trimmed by 5 bases and J by 3 bases, 3 bases remained unmatched. The CDR3 here is CASSHRGVNQPQHF. The CDR3 region has the DNA TGTGCCAGCAGTCACAGGGGGGTCAATCAGCCCCAGCATTTT.

Note on this clone: Within the sample, other DNA sequences also encode this same CDR3. V gene TRBV7-2 combines with J gene TRBJ2-4, with a tentative D call TRBD2 (5 bases). V shed 5 bases and J shed 0 bases, with 8 bases lying between them. The CDR3 spans 14 residues. Germline V gives CDR1 SGHTA, CDR2 FQGNSA. CDR3 sequence: CASSPGLAKNIQYF. In DNA, the CDR3 is TGTGCCAGCAGCCCCGGACTAGCCAAAAACATTCAGTACTTC.

This sequence joins TRBV19 and TRBJ2-3, with 9 bases aligning to TRBD2. Germline V gene lookup returns CDR1 LNHDA and CDR2 SQIVND (reference sequence). CDR3 length: 13 amino acids. The CDR3 reads CAAGGRGTDTQYF. CDR3 DNA sequence: TGTGCTGCGGGCGGGAGGGGCACAGATACGCAGTATTTT.

This sequence joins TRBV2 and TRBJ2-1; 13 nucleotides align to TRBD2. Germline CDR1 reads SNHLY; CDR2 reads FYNNEI. The CDR3 extends over 18 amino acids. V shed 6 bases, J shed 2 bases, and the junction held 10 bases outside the gene matches. The CDR3 nucleotides read TGTGCCAGCAGGCCCAGGACTAGCGGGGGAAATACCTACAATGAGCAGTTCTTC. Protein product: CASRPRTSGGNTYNEQFF.

The rearrangement uses TRBV11-3 and TRBJ1-5; D call uncertain. Looked up from germline, CDR1 is SGHNT and CDR2 is YENEEA. The ends were cut back, 1 base at V and 3 bases at J, with 13 bases in the middle. The CDR3 spans 16 residues. CDR3 protein: CASSLGTRADNQPQHF. DNA for the CDR3: TGTGCCAGCAGCTTAGGGACGAGGGCTGACAATCAGCCCCAGCATTTT.

The chain has TRBV6-2 or TRBV6-3 and TRBJ2-1, with TRBD2 identical over 10 bases. Germline V gives CDR1 MNHEY, CDR2 SVGEGT. The CDR3 runs to 14 residues. Losses at the gene ends were 2 bases for V and 6 bases for J; bases not matched to a gene: 1. CDR3: CASSYQREGNEQFF. CDR3 nucleotide sequence: TGTGCCAGCAGTTACCAGCGGGAGGGCAATGAGCAGTTCTTC.

This clone has more than one count but fewer than ten. V is TRBV6-6 and J is TRBJ2-2; D is possibly TRBD2 (7 bases). Trimming took off 5 bases at V and 6 bases at J, with 22 bases between the two ends. CDR1 and CDR2 (germline): MNHNY, SVGAGI (reference sequence). CDR3 length: 17 amino acids. The CDR3 spells CASSRGASRVNPGELFF. The CDR3 DNA reads TGTGCCAGCAGTCGGGGGGCCTCCAGGGTAAACCCCGGGGAGCTGTTTTTT.

The chain employs TRBV21-1 and TRBJ1-6. TRBV21-1 is shown as a pseudogene. This CDR3 spans 15 amino acids. The CDR3 bases are TGTGCCAGCAGGCCCGGCGGGGAGTATAATTCACCCCTCCACTTT. Protein sequence: CASRPGGEYNSPLHF.

The chain uses TRBV7-2 and TRBJ2-1; TRBD1 matches at 7 bases. This CDR3 has 15 residues. Germline values: CDR1 SGHTA, CDR2 FQGNSA. The V segment lost 5 bases and the J segment 4 bases; nucleotides outside the gene matches: 8. CDR3 nucleotides: TGTGCCAGCAGCAATGGACAGGCCTCTTACAATGAGCAGTTCTTC. Its protein is CASSNGQASYNEQFF.

This clone was detected only a few times. The chain employs TRBV5-6 and TRBJ2-3, with D unresolved. Trimming took 0 bases from V and 0 from J, leaving 8 bases between them. CDR1 and CDR2 (germline): SGHDT, YYEEEE. The CDR3 is 15 residues long. The CDR3 DNA sequence: TGTGCCAGCAGCTTGGTAGACTCTAGCACAGATACGCAGTATTTT. Translating it yields CASSLVDSSTDTQYF.

The gene calls are TRBV28 and TRBJ2-2; D call uncertain. Germline assignment: CDR1 MDHEN and CDR2 SYDVKM. The CDR3 extends over 12 amino acids. Trimming removed 4 bases from V and 8 bases from J, with 8 bases in between. The CDR3, as DNA: TGTGCCAGCAGTTGGGTGCGGGGGGAGCTGTTTTTT. Translation gives CASSWVRGELFF.

The rearrangement links TRBV2 to TRBJ2-3; D call uncertain. Trimming removed 7 bases from V and 4 bases from J, with 9 bases in between. Germline values: CDR1 SNHLY, CDR2 FYNNEI. The CDR3 consists of 12 residues. The CDR3 DNA sequence: TGTGCCAGCAAGGTGGGCGCAGATACGCAGTATTTT. Translation: CASKVGADTQYF.

The CDR3 protein is CASSETNRGGKGYTF. In DNA form, the CDR3 reads TGTGCCAGCAGTGAAACTAACAGGGGAGGAAAGGGCTACACCTTC. V is TRBV2 and J is TRBJ1-2; 7 bases align to TRBD1. The germline V gene has CDR1 SNHLY and CDR2 FYNNEI. J was trimmed by 8 bases and V by 2 bases; bases with no gene match: 11. This CDR3 region has 15 residues.

This clone has a single count. The chain is built from TRBV4-1 and TRBJ2-2, with D possibly being TRBD1 (7 bases). CDR1 and CDR2 (germline): MGHRA, YSYEKL. V lost 3 bases and J 5 bases, leaving 16 bases between the germline ends. The length of the CDR3 is 16 residues. The CDR3 DNA follows: TGCGCCAGCAGCCATAGGCAGGCAGGGGGGACCGGGGAGCTGTTTTTT. Translation: CASSHRQAGGTGELFF.

J is TRBJ2-5 and V is TRBV29-1; 7 positions match TRBD2. The J segment lost 5 bases and the V segment lost 3 bases, leaving 3 bases of the junction unmatched. CDR3 length equals 12 residues. CDR1 and CDR2 (germline): SQVTM, ANQGSEA. DNA of the CDR3: TGCAGCGTTGATAGGGGAGGGGAGACCCAGTACTTC. Residues: CSVDRGGETQYF.